This T cell receptor beta chain is drawn from a study of blood T cell dynamics during melanoma immunotherapy. At the level of the study: Patients with metastatic melanoma got pembrolizumab or nivolumab-ipilimumab as first-line care.

Documented time point: pre-treatment baseline. Samples come from before therapy and from week 3 after the first blockade cycle. Patients with prior systemic cancer treatment, concomitant immunosuppressants, or other active malignancies were excluded. A fixed DNA input of 300 to 350 ng was used per bulk PBMC sample. Method: immunoSEQ multiplex PCR; TCRdb's copy keeps in-frame clones and lacks some. The table records roughly 16,000 clones, more than 85% of them present only once. The CDR3 spans 15 residues. Germline V gives CDR1 MDHEN, CDR2 SYDVKM. V was pared by 7 bases and J by 1 base, with 17 bases between.

The TCR was taken from a human donor with melanoma. The chain is built from TRBV28 and TRBJ2-7; no firm D call. This specimen consisted of blood, obtained from a patient treated with checkpoint blockade. CDR3 nucleotide sequence: TGTGCCAGCACCCCGGGTGGATCAGGTTCCTACGAGCAGTACTTC. It codes for CASTPGGSGSYEQYF.